This T cell receptor (beta chain) is from a study of T cell responses to AZD1222 COVID-19 vaccine. Profiling relied on immunoSEQ multiplex PCR, and the TCRdb table lists in-frame clones only, not all of them. The profile shows fewer than 85,000 clones, roughly nine tenths of them singletons. Sequencing used peripheral blood, obtained on day 0 of AZD1222 vaccination. The receptor was isolated from an adult in good health.

The CDR3: CASSPEHVRQPQHF. CDR3 in DNA: TGTGCCAGCAGTCCCGAACACGTCCGGCAGCCCCAGCATTTT. The V gene is TRBV6-1, the J gene TRBJ1-5; D gene unclear. This CDR3 is 14 amino acids long. Germline V gene lookup returns CDR1 MNHNS and CDR2 SASEGT. Trimming cost V 5 bases and J 7 bases, with 15 bases left between them.